This TCR beta chain appears in the sequencing data of a study of blood T cell repertoires in COVID-19. Study overall: Acute-phase and convalescent COVID-19 samples originated in the United States, Italy and Spain. T cells, B-cell-depleted T cells, or PBMCs provided the cDNA or gDNA that served as material.

Trimming cost V 4 bases and J 3 bases, with 15 bases left between them. This CDR3 is built from 15 residues. Germline V gene sequence: CDR1 SNHLY, CDR2 FYNNEI. Clones were sequenced by immunoSEQ multiplex PCR, and TCRdb holds only the in-frame ones, with some missing. Among 220,000 or so clones listed, around 82% were seen once. Sequenced: peripheral blood. The TCR comes from a woman older than 75 with acute or convalescent COVID-19. The chain couples TRBV2 to TRBJ1-1; D uncertain. The CDR3 here is CASSGPSPADTEAFF. The DNA of the CDR3 is TGTGCCAGCAGTGGGCCTTCGCCGGCGGACACTGAAGCTTTCTTT.